The entry below describes one T cell receptor beta chain. As yet, its antigen is unknown. This sample is part of a study of OX40 agonist ivuxolimab in advanced cancers. Regarding the study as a whole: At 0.1 to 3.0 mg/kg and by week 6, clonal expansion occurred in CD4+ and CD8+ blood T cells.

TCRdb's copy holds only in-frame clones and misses some; the assay was immunoSEQ multiplex PCR. The sample contains fewer than 80,000 clones, roughly nine tenths of which appear only once. V was clipped by 7 bases and J by 2 bases, with 15 bases between them. Germline-derived CDR1 and CDR2 are LNHDA and SQIVND (reference sequence). There are 14 residues in the CDR3. The V call is TRBV19, the J call TRBJ2-7; D perhaps matches TRBD1 (6 bases). The specimen comprised CD4+ or CD8+ T cells sorted from blood, sampled in a trial of the OX40 agonist ivuxolimab. The origin of this receptor is an adult with an advanced solid tumor such as melanoma, head and neck, liver or kidney cancer. The chain's CDR3 is CASNQPGHTYEQYF. As DNA, the CDR3 is TGTGCCAGTAACCAACCGGGACACACCTACGAGCAGTACTTC.